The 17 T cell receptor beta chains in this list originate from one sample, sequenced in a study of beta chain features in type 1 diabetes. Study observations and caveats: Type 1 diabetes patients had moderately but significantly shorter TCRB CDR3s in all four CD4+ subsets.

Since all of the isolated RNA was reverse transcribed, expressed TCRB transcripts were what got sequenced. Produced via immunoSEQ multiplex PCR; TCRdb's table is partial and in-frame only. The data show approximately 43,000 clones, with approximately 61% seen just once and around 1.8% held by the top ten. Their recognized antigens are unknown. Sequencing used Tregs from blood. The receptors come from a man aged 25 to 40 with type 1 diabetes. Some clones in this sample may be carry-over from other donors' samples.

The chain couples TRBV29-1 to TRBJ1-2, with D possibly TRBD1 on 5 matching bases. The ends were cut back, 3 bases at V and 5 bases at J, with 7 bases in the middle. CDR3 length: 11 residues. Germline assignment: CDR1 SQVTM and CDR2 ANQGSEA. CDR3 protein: CSVDSGYGYTF. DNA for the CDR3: TGCAGCGTTGACTCAGGGTATGGCTACACCTTC.

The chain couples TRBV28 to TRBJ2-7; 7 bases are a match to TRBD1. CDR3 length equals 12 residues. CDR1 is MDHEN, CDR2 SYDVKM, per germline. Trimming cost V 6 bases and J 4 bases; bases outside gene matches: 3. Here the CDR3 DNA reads TGTGCCAGCAGACACAGGGGTTACGAGCAGTACTTC. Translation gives CASRHRGYEQYF.

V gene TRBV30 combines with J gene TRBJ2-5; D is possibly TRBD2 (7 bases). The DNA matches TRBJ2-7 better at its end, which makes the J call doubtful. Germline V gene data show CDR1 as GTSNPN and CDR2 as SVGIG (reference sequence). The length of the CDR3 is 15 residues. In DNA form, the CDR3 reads TGTGCCTGGAGATCAAGGGGGAGGGGGGCCTACGAGCAGTACTTC. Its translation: CAWRSRGRGAYEQYF.

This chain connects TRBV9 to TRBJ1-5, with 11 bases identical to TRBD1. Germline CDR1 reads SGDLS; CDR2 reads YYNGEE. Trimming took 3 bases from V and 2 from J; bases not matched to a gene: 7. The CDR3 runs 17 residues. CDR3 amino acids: CASSDGTGGGGNQPQHF. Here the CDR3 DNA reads TGTGCCAGCAGCGATGGGACAGGGGGTGGTGGCAATCAGCCCCAGCATTTT.

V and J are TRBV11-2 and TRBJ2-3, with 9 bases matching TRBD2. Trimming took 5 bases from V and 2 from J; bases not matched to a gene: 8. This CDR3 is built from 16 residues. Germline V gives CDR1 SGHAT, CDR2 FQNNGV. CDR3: CASSPGTSWLTDTQYF. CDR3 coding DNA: TGTGCCAGCAGCCCTGGGACTAGCTGGCTCACAGATACGCAGTATTTT.

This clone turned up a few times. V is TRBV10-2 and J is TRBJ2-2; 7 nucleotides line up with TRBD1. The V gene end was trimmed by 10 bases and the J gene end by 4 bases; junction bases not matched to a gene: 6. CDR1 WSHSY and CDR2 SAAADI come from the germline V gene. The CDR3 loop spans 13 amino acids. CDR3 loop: CAILRTGTGELFF. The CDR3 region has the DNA TGCGCCATTCTCCGGACAGGCACCGGGGAGCTGTTTTTT.

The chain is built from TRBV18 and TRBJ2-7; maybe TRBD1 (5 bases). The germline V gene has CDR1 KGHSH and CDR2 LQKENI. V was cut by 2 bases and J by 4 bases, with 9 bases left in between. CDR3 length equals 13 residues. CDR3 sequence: CASSPSREYEQYF. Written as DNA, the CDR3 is TGTGCCAGCTCACCATCCAGGGAATACGAGCAGTACTTC.

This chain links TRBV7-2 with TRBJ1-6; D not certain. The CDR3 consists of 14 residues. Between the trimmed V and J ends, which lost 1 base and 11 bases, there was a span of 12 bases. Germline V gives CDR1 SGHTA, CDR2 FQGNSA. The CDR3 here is CASSLEGGSTPLHF. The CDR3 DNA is TGTGCCAGCAGCTTAGAAGGAGGTAGTACACCCCTCCACTTT.

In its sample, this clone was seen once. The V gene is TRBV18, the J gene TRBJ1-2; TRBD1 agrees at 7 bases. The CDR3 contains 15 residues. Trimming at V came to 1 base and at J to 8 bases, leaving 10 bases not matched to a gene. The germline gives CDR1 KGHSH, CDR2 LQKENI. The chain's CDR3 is CASSPRREGAGGYTF. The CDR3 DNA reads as TGTGCCAGCTCACCACGGAGAGAGGGGGCAGGCGGCTACACCTTC.

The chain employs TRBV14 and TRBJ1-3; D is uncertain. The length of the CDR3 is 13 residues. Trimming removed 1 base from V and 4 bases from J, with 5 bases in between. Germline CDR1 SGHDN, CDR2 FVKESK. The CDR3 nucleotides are TGTGCCAGCAGCCAAGCGGGGGGAAACACCATATATTTT. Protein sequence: CASSQAGGNTIYF. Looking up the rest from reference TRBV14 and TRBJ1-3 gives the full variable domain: EAGVTQFPSHSVIEKGQTVTLRCDPISGHDNLYWYRRVMGKEIKFLLHFVKESKQDESGMPNNRFLAERTGGTYSTLKVQPAELEDSGVYFCASSQAGGNTIYFGEGSWLTVV.

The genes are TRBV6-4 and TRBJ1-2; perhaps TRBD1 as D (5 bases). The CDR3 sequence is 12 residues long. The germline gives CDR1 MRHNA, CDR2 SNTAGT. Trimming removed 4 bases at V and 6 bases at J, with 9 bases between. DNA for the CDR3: TGTGCCAGCAGTGGGTCGGGGGATGGCTACACCTTC. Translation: CASSGSGDGYTF.

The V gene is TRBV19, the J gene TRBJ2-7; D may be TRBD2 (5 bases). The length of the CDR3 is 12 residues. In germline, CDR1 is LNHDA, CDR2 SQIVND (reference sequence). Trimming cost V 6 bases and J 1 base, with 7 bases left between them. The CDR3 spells CASSRDSYEQYF. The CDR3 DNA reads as TGTGCCAGTAGCCGGGATTCCTACGAGCAGTACTTC.

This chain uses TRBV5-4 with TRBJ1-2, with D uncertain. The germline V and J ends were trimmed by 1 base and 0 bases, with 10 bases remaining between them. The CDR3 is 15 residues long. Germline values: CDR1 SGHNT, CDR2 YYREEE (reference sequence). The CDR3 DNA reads TGTGCCAGCAGCTTGTGGGCAGCTACTAACTATGGCTACACCTTC. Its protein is CASSLWAATNYGYTF.

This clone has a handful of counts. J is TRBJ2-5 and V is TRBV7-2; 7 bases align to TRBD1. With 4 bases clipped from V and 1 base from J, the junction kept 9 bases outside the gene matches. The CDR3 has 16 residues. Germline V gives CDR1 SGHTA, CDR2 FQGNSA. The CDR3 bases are TGTGCCAGCAGCTCCAACCTACAGGGGTCCCAAGAGACCCAGTACTTC. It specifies CASSSNLQGSQETQYF.

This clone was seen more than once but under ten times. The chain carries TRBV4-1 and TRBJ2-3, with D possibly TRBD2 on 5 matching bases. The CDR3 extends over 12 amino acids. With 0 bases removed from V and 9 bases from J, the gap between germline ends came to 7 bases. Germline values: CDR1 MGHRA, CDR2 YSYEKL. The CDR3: CASSQDGGTQYF. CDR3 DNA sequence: TGCGCCAGCAGCCAAGATGGAGGAACGCAGTATTTT.

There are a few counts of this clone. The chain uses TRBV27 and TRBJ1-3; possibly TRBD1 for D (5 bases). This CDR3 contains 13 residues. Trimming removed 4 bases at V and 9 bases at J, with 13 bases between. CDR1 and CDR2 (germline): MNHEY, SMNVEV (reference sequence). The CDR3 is CASSSPHRGTIYF. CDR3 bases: TGTGCCAGCAGTTCTCCGCATAGGGGCACCATATATTTT.

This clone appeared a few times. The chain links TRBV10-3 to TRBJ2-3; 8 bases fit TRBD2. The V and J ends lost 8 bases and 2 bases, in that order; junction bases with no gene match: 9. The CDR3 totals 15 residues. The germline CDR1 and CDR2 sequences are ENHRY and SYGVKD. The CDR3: CAISPAGVVTDTQYF. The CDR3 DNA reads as TGTGCCATCTCACCAGCGGGGGTGGTCACAGATACGCAGTATTTT.